Presented here are 29 T cell receptor beta chains from one specimen sequenced in a study of cytomegalovirus exposure and HLA in healthy donors. The PCR contained 60 Vbeta and 13 Jbeta primers. Repertoires were generated with immunoSEQ multiplex PCR, while TCRdb's copy carries only in-frame clones and drops some. The sample lists 180,000 or so clones; 86% were seen once. What was sequenced was PBMCs. These receptors were obtained from a woman between 25 and 40 years old in good health and CMV-seronegative.

The J gene is TRBJ2-3, the V gene TRBV6-6; the match to TRBD2 covers 9 bases. Germline V gives CDR1 MNHNY, CDR2 SVGAGI (reference sequence). There are 16 residues in the CDR3. Trimming cost V 0 bases and J 3 bases; bases outside gene matches: 4. The DNA of the CDR3 is TGTGCCAGCAGTTACTCGAGCGGGAGGTTAACAGATACGCAGTATTTT. It specifies CASSYSSGRLTDTQYF.

The chain has TRBV9 and TRBJ2-2, with D maybe TRBD1 (6 bases). Trimming removed 4 bases from V and 4 bases from J, with 14 bases in between. The CDR3 runs 15 residues. Germline values: CDR1 SGDLS, CDR2 YYNGEE. The CDR3 is CASSPGVRGTGELFF. The CDR3 DNA reads as TGTGCCAGCAGCCCCGGGGTCAGGGGCACCGGGGAGCTGTTTTTT.

The V call is TRBV5-1, the J call TRBJ2-5; tentative D call: TRBD1 (6 bases). The CDR3 is 14 residues long. The V end was cut by 4 bases, the J end by 5 bases, with 15 bases between. CDR1 is SGHRS, CDR2 YFSETQ, per germline. Written as DNA, the CDR3 is TGCGCCAGCAGCGCAGGGTATCAGGGGGAGACCCAGTACTTC. Its protein product is CASSAGYQGETQYF.

The V call is TRBV5-1, the J call TRBJ2-1; 16 bases align to TRBD2. From germline, CDR1 is SGHRS and CDR2 YFSETQ. J gave up 9 bases and V 4 bases, and 7 bases lay outside the gene matches. The CDR3 extends over 16 amino acids. The CDR3 region has the DNA TGCGCCAGCAGCGAGGGACTAGCGGGAGGGCAGGGTGAGCAGTTCTTC. Translating gives CASSEGLAGGQGEQFF.

The chain joins TRBV30 to TRBJ2-5; D possibly corresponds to TRBD1 (5 bases). The V end was cut by 2 bases, the J end by 5 bases, with 9 bases between. This CDR3 has 12 amino acids. Per germline, CDR1 GTSNPN and CDR2 SVGIG (reference sequence). The CDR3 DNA follows: TGTGCCTGGAGTCCCAACAGGGAGACCCAGTACTTC. Translated: CAWSPNRETQYF.

DNA for the CDR3: TGTGCCAGCACCGTTAATGAGCAGTTCTTC. Translating it yields CASTVNEQFF. The V call is TRBV7-9, the J call TRBJ2-1; no definite D call. Germline CDR1 and CDR2: SEHNR and FQNEAQ (reference sequence). Trimming took off 7 bases at V and 7 bases at J, with 5 bases between the two ends. The CDR3 covers 10 residues. Full variable domain (rest looked up from reference TRBV7-9 and TRBJ2-1): DTGVSQNPRHKITKRGQNVTFRCDPISEHNRLYWYRQTLGQGPEFLTYFQNEAQLEKSRLLSDRFSAERPKGSFSTLEIQRTEQGDSAMYLCASTVNEQFFGPGTRLTVL.

The chain joins TRBV2 to TRBJ1-1; 7 nucleotides agree with TRBD1. The CDR3 consists of 12 residues. Germline CDR1 is SNHLY and CDR2 is FYNNEI. V shed 8 bases and J 11 bases; nucleotides not matched to a gene: 11. This CDR3 is CASLTTGTHAFF. In DNA, the CDR3 is TGTGCCAGCCTAACGACAGGGACTCATGCTTTCTTT.

There are a few counts of this clone. The chain is built from TRBV5-1 and TRBJ2-3; unclear D gene. V was cut by 0 bases and J by 4 bases, with 9 bases left in between. The CDR3 sequence is 14 residues long. CDR1 is SGHRS and CDR2 is YFSETQ in the germline V gene. In DNA form, the CDR3 reads TGCGCCAGCAGCTTGGATAGGAGAGCAGATACGCAGTATTTT. Encoded protein: CASSLDRRADTQYF. The full variable domain, with the rest looked up from reference TRBV5-1 and TRBJ2-3, is KAGVTQTPRYLIKTRGQQVTLSCSPISGHRSVSWYQQTPGQGLQFLFEYFSETQRNKGNFPGRFSGRQFSNSRSEMNVSTLELGDSALYLCASSLDRRADTQYFGPGTRLTVL.

The rearrangement links TRBV10-2 to TRBJ2-2; D is perhaps TRBD1 (6 bases). Germline V gene lookup returns CDR1 WSHSY and CDR2 SAAADI. V was shortened by 3 bases and J by 1 base, with 9 bases between the two germline ends. This CDR3 region has 15 residues. CDR3 protein: CASSDQGRNTGELFF. The CDR3, as DNA: TGCGCCAGCAGTGACCAGGGGCGGAACACCGGGGAGCTGTTTTTT.

This chain connects TRBV2 to TRBJ2-7; D is possibly TRBD2 (6 bases). This CDR3 spans 15 amino acids. The germline gives CDR1 SNHLY, CDR2 FYNNEI. V was pared by 4 bases and J by 3 bases, with 16 bases between. CDR3 in amino acids: CASSAGRGWDYEQYF. DNA for the CDR3: TGTGCCAGCAGTGCTGGGCGGGGTTGGGACTACGAGCAGTACTTC.

The chain is built from TRBV27 and TRBJ1-2; 9 bases line up with TRBD1. Germline-derived CDR1 and CDR2 are MNHEY and SMNVEV (reference sequence). CDR3 length: 14 residues. V gave up 5 bases and J gave up 7 bases; unmatched junction bases: 8. The CDR3 is CASSPGQGVPGYTF. The CDR3 DNA reads TGTGCCAGCAGTCCGGGACAGGGAGTCCCTGGCTACACCTTC.

This clone was observed once. The chain uses TRBV7-8 and TRBJ2-4; 7 bases match TRBD1. V gave up 5 bases and J gave up 11 bases; unmatched junction bases: 9. The CDR3 contains 13 residues. CDR1 is SGHVS and CDR2 is FQNEAQ in the germline V gene. The CDR3 loop is CASSPPGQSLQYF. DNA for the CDR3: TGTGCCAGCAGCCCCCCGGGACAGTCCCTTCAGTACTTC.

CDR3 residues: CASSGLAGGHSYNEQFF. As DNA, the CDR3 is TGTGCCAGCAGTGGGCTAGCGGGAGGTCACTCCTACAATGAGCAGTTCTTC. The V gene is TRBV6-1, the J gene TRBJ2-1, with 11 bases aligning to TRBD2. Trimming at V came to 4 bases and at J to 0 bases, leaving 5 bases not matched to a gene. CDR1 and CDR2 from the germline V gene are MNHNS and SASEGT. The CDR3 extends over 17 amino acids.

This chain links TRBV6-1 with TRBJ2-7, with D maybe TRBD2 (6 bases). The V end was cut by 5 bases, the J end by 4 bases, with 15 bases between. CDR3 length: 14 residues. The germline V gene has CDR1 MNHNS and CDR2 SASEGT. The CDR3 sequence: CASSTGTSDYEQYF. The CDR3 nucleotides are TGTGCCAGCAGTACCGGGACTTCAGATTACGAGCAGTACTTC.

The rearrangement links TRBV5-1 to TRBJ2-7, with 9 bases aligning to TRBD1. J lost 4 bases, V lost 5 bases, and 7 bases had no gene match. The germline gives CDR1 SGHRS, CDR2 YFSETQ. The CDR3 covers 14 residues. This CDR3 is CASSSEGQGYEQYF. DNA of the CDR3: TGCGCCAGCAGTTCTGAGGGACAGGGTTACGAGCAGTACTTC.

This chain links TRBV7-2 with TRBJ2-7, with TRBD1 matching 7 bases. The junction had 2 bases not matched to a gene; V was cut back by 4 bases and J by 5 bases. The CDR3 loop spans 12 amino acids. The germline V gene encodes CDR1 SGHTA and CDR2 FQGNSA. CDR3 amino acids: CASSSTGHEQYF. DNA for the CDR3: TGTGCCAGCAGCTCGACAGGGCACGAGCAGTACTTC.

A single count supports this clone. This sequence joins TRBV28 and TRBJ2-7; TRBD2 might be the D (6 bases). V lost 7 bases, J lost 2 bases, and 9 bases lay in between. CDR3 length: 12 residues. Germline CDR1 reads MDHEN; CDR2 reads SYDVKM. CDR3 DNA: TGTGCCAGCAAGGAGGGTCCCTACGAGCAGTACTTC. Encoded protein: CASKEGPYEQYF.

Concerning this clone: Other DNA variants within this sample encode the same CDR3. V is TRBV28 and J is TRBJ2-2; D uncertain. Trimming pared 4 bases from V and 0 bases from J, leaving 3 bases between. The CDR3 is 13 residues long. Germline V lookup: CDR1 MDHEN, CDR2 SYDVKM. Written as DNA, the CDR3 is TGTGCCAGCAGTTCCGCGAACACCGGGGAGCTGTTTTTT. This encodes CASSSANTGELFF.

V is TRBV19 and J is TRBJ2-7; D unresolved. Trimming stripped 1 base from V and 0 bases from J, with 10 bases between. CDR3 size: 15 residues. CDR1 is LNHDA, CDR2 SQIVND, per germline (reference sequence). CDR3 bases: TGTGCCAGTAGTATAGGGTACAGCCCCTCCTACGAGCAGTACTTC. This codes for CASSIGYSPSYEQYF.

The V and J genes are TRBV12-5 and TRBJ2-2, with D possibly matching TRBD2 (5 bases). Germline V gene sequence: CDR1 LGHNT, CDR2 FRNRAP. V lost 6 bases and J lost 6, with 17 bases in between. CDR3 size: 15 residues. The CDR3 loop is CASGRDEGVAGELFF. The CDR3 nucleotides read TGTGCTAGTGGCCGAGACGAGGGTGTGGCCGGGGAGCTGTTTTTT.

The rearrangement joins TRBV7-6 to TRBJ1-1; D is perhaps TRBD1 (6 bases). CDR1 and CDR2 from the germline V gene are SGHVS and FNYEAQ. The CDR3 runs 14 residues. Trimming removed 1 base at V and 2 bases at J, with 8 bases between. In DNA form, the CDR3 reads TGTGCCAGCAGCTTAGAAGGGGGTAACACTGAAGCTTTCTTT. Residues: CASSLEGGNTEAFF. Variable domain in full (rest from reference TRBV7-6 and TRBJ1-1): GAGVSQSPRYKVTKRGQDVALRCDPISGHVSLYWYRQALGQGPEFLTYFNYEAQQDKSGLPNDRFSAERPEGSISTLTIQRTEQRDSAMYRCASSLEGGNTEAFFGQGTRLTVV.

The rearrangement joins TRBV5-1 to TRBJ2-7; 8 bases map to TRBD1. CDR3 length equals 15 residues. Germline assignment: CDR1 SGHRS and CDR2 YFSETQ. V shed 3 bases and J 4 bases; nucleotides not matched to a gene: 9. The DNA of the CDR3 is TGCGCCAGCAGCTATGGACAGGGCTTACTATACGAGCAGTACTTC. The encoded protein is CASSYGQGLLYEQYF. Variable domain in full (rest from reference TRBV5-1 and TRBJ2-7): KAGVTQTPRYLIKTRGQQVTLSCSPISGHRSVSWYQQTPGQGLQFLFEYFSETQRNKGNFPGRFSGRQFSNSRSEMNVSTLELGDSALYLCASSYGQGLLYEQYFGPGTRLTVT.

The rearrangement uses TRBV2 and TRBJ1-1, with TRBD1 matching 10 bases. V gave up 5 bases and J gave up 3 bases; unmatched junction bases: 3. The CDR3 extends over 14 amino acids. Looked up from germline, CDR1 is SNHLY and CDR2 is FYNNEI. The CDR3 sequence is CASSFGQGDTEAFF. The CDR3 DNA reads TGTGCCAGCAGTTTTGGACAGGGGGACACTGAAGCTTTCTTT. The entire variable domain, with the rest obtained from reference TRBV2 and TRBJ1-1, is as follows: EPEVTQTPSHQVTQMGQEVILRCVPISNHLYFYWYRQILGQKVEFLVSFYNNEISEKSEIFDDQFSVERPDGSNFTLKIRSTKLEDSAMYFCASSFGQGDTEAFFGQGTRLTVV.

The chain carries TRBV15 and TRBJ2-2; possibly TRBD2 for D (6 bases). The V end was cut by 4 bases, the J end by 1 base, with 7 bases between. The CDR3 spans 14 residues. CDR1 is LNHNV, CDR2 YYDKDF, per germline (reference sequence). The chain's CDR3 is CATSIGGNTGELFF. In nucleotides, the CDR3 is TGTGCCACCAGCATCGGGGGGAACACCGGGGAGCTGTTTTTT.

This chain links TRBV28 with TRBJ2-7, with 9 bases aligning to TRBD1. In germline, CDR1 is MDHEN, CDR2 SYDVKM. This CDR3 comprises 15 residues. V was pared by 2 bases and J by 2 bases, with 4 bases of the junction left unmatched. For the CDR3, the DNA is TGTGCCAGCAGTTTAGCCGGGACAGGGACCTACGAGCAGTACTTC. Amino acid sequence: CASSLAGTGTYEQYF.

V gene TRBV2 combines with J gene TRBJ1-2, with D uncertain. The ends were cut back, 1 base at V and 4 bases at J, with 10 bases in the middle. This CDR3 has 14 amino acids. Germline V lookup: CDR1 SNHLY, CDR2 FYNNEI. CDR3 amino acids: CASSEGASIYGYTF. The CDR3 nucleotides read TGTGCCAGCAGTGAAGGGGCCAGCATCTATGGCTACACCTTC.

The chain is built from TRBV7-9 and TRBJ2-1, with TRBD2 identical over 11 bases. The CDR3 contains 17 residues. Germline CDR1 reads SEHNR; CDR2 reads FQNEAQ (reference sequence). V dropped 1 base and J dropped 8; count of bases not matched to a gene: 10. The CDR3, as DNA: TGTGCCAGCAGCTTAGTATTAACTAGCGGGAGTATAGATGAGCAGTTCTTC. As protein: CASSLVLTSGSIDEQFF.

This clone was detected a few times. The genes are TRBV28 and TRBJ1-2; D ambiguous. This CDR3 region has 13 residues. The germline V gene has CDR1 MDHEN and CDR2 SYDVKM. Trimming left V 5 bases short and J 3 bases short, with 10 bases between. CDR3 in amino acids: CASSPTPDYGYTF. CDR3 sequence (DNA): TGTGCCAGCAGTCCGACTCCAGACTATGGCTACACCTTC.

This clone came up a few times. This sequence joins TRBV6-1 and TRBJ1-5, with 9 bases lining up with TRBD1. Unmatched junction bases numbered 4, after V lost 6 bases and J lost 1 base. The germline gives CDR1 MNHNS, CDR2 SASEGT. The CDR3 spans 15 residues. CDR3 in amino acids: CASRGQGPSNQPQHF. CDR3 DNA: TGTGCCAGCAGGGGACAGGGACCGAGCAATCAGCCCCAGCATTTT.